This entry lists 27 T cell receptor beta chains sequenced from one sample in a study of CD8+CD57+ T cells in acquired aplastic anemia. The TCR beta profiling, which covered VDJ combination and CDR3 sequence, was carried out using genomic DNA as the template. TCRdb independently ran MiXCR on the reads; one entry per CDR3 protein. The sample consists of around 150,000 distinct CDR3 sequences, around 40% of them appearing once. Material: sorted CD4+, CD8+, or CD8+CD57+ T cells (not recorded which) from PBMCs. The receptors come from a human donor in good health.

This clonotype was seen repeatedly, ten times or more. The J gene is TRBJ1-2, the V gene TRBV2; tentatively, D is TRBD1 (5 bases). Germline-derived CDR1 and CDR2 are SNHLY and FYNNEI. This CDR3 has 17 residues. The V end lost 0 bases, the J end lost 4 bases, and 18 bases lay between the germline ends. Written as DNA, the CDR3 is TGTGCCAGCAGTGAAGCGGGGACCGTGAGGGCGCTCTATGGCTACACCTTC. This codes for CASSEAGTVRALYGYTF.

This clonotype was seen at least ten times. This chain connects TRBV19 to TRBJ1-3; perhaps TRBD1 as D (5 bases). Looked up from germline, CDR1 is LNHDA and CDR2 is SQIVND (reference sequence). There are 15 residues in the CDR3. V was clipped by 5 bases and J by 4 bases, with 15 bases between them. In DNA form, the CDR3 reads TGTGCCAGTAGTTCGGGCGGGACTCCGGGAAACACCATATATTTT. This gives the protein CASSSGGTPGNTIYF.

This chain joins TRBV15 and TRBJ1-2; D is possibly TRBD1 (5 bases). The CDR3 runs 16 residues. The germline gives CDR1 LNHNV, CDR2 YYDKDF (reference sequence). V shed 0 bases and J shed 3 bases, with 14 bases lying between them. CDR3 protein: CATSRDLSGADYGYTF. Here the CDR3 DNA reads TGTGCCACCAGCAGAGATTTATCCGGGGCTGACTATGGCTACACCTTC.

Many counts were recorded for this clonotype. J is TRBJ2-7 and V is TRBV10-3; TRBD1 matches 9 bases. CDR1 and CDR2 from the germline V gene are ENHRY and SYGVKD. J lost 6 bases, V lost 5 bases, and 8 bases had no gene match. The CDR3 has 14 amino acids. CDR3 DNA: TGTGCCATCAGTATACAGGGGGCGGTGGGCGAGCAGTACTTC. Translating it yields CAISIQGAVGEQYF.

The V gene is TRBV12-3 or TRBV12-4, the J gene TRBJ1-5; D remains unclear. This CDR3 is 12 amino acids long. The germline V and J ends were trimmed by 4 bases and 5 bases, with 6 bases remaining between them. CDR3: CASSSDYQPQHF. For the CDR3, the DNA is TGTGCCAGCAGTTCGGACTATCAGCCCCAGCATTTT.

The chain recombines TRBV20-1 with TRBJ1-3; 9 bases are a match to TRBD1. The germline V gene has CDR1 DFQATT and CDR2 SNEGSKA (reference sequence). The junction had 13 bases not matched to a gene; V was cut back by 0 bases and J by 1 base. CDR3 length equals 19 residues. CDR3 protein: CSARDWSLGQGGSGNTIYF. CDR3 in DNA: TGCAGTGCTAGAGATTGGAGCTTGGGACAGGGAGGATCTGGAAACACCATATATTTT.

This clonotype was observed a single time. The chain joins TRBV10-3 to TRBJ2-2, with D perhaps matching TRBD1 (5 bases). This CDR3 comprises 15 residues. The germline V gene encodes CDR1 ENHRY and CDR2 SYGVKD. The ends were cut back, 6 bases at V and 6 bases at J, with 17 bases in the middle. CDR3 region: CAIRQAGLPSGELFF. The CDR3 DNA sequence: TGTGCCATCAGGCAGGCAGGGCTTCCTTCCGGGGAGCTGTTTTTT.

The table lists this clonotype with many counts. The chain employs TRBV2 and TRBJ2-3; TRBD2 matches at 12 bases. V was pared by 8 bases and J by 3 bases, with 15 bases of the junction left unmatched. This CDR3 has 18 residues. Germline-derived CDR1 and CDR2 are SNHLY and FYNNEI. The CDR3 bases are TGTGCCAGCCTCCCGATCCCCTTACTAGCGGGAGGAACAGATACGCAGTATTTT. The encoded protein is CASLPIPLLAGGTDTQYF.

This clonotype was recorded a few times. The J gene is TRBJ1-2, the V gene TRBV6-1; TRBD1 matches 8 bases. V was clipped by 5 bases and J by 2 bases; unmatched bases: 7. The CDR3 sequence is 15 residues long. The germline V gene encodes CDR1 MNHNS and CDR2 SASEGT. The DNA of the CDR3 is TGTGCCAGCAGTCCACCCCGGACAGGGAACTATGGCTACACCTTC. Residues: CASSPPRTGNYGYTF.

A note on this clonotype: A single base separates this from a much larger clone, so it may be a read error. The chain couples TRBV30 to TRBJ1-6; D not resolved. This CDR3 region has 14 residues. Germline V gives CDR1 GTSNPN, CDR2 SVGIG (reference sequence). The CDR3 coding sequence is TGTGCCTGGAGTAGGGAGTCCTATAATTCACCCCTCCGCTTT. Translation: CAWSRESYNSPLRF.

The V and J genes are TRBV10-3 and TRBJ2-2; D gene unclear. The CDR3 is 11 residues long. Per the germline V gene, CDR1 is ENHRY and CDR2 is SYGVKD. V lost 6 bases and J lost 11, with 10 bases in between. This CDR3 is CAISTPGELFF. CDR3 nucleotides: TGTGCCATCAGCACACCGGGCGAGCTGTTTTTT.

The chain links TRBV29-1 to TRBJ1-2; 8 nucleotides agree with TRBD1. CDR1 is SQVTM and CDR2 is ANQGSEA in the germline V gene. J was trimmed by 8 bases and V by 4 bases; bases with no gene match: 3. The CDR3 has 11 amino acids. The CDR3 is CSVGTGQGYTF. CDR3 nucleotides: TGCAGCGTTGGGACAGGGCAGGGCTACACCTTC.

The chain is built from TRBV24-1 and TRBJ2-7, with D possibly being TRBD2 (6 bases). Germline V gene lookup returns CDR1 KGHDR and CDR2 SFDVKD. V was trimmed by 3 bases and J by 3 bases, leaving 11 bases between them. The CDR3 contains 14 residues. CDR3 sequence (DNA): TGTGCCACCAGTGATAACGGGGGACGCTACGAGCAGTACTTC. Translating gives CATSDNGGRYEQYF.

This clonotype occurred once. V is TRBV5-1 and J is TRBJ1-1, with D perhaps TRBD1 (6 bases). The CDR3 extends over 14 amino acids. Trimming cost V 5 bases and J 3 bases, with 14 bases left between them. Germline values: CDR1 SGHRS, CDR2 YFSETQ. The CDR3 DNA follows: TGCGCCAGCAGACCAGGGGATCGCGACACTGAAGCTTTCTTT. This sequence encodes CASRPGDRDTEAFF.

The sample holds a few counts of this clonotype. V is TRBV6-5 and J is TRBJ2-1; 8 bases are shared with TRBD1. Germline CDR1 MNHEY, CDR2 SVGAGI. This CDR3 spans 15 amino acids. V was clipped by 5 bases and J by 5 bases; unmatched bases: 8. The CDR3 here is CASSTQGAPHNEQFF. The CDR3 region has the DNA TGTGCCAGCAGTACTCAGGGGGCCCCCCACAATGAGCAGTTCTTC.

CDR3 in amino acids: CASSQDQGGTGYTF. The CDR3 DNA sequence: TGTGCCAGCAGCCAAGATCAGGGGGGGACTGGCTACACCTTC. The rearrangement joins TRBV14 to TRBJ1-2, with 7 bases lining up with TRBD1. Germline CDR1 SGHDN, CDR2 FVKESK. CDR3 length: 14 amino acids. V was clipped by 0 bases and J by 7 bases; unmatched bases: 5.

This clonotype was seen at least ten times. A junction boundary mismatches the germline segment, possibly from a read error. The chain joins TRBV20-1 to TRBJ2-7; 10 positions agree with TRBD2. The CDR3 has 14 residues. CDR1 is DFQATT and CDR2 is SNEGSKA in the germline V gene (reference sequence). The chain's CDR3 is CSAGDSGRPYEQYF. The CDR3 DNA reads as TGCAGTGCTGGAGATAGCGGGAGGCCCTACGAGCAGTACTTC.

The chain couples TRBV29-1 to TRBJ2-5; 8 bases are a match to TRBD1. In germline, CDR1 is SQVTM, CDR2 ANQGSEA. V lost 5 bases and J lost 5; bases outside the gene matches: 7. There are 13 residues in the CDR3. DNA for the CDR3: TGCAGCGTTCGACAGGGGATAGGGGAGACCCAGTACTTC. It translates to CSVRQGIGETQYF.

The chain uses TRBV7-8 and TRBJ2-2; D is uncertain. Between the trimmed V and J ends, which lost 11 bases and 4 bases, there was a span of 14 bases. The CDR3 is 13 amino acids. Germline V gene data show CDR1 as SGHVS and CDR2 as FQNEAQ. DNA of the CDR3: TGTGCCCACACTCCTAGAGGCACCGGGGAGCTGTTTTTT. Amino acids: CAHTPRGTGELFF. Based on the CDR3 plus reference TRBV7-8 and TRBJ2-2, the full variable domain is GAGVSQSPRYKVAKRGQDVALRCDPISGHVSLFWYQQALGQGPEFLTYFQNEAQLDKSGLPSDRFFAERPEGSVSTLKIQRTQQEDSAVYLCAHTPRGTGELFFGEGSRLTVL.

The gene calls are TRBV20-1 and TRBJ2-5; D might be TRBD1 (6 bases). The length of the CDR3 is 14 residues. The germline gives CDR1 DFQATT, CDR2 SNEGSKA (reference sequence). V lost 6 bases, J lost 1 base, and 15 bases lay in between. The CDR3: CSAPRGRAQETQYF. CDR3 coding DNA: TGCAGTGCCCCCAGGGGCAGGGCCCAAGAGACCCAGTACTTC.

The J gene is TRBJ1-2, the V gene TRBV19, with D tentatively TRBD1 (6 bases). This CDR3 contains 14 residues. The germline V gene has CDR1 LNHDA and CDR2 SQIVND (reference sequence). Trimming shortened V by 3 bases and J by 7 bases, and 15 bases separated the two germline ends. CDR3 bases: TGTGCCAGTAGTATTGAAGGCAGGGGTAGTGGCTACACCTTC. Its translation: CASSIEGRGSGYTF.

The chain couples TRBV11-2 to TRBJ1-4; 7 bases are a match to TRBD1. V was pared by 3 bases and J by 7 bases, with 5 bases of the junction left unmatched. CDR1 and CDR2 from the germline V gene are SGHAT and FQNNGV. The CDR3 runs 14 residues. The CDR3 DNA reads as TGTGCCAGCAGCTTCTGGACAGGTGGTGAAAAACTGTTTTTT. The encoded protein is CASSFWTGGEKLFF.

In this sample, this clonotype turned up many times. The CDR3 loop reads CASSYPGGSTEAFF. CDR3 coding DNA: TGTGCCAGCAGTTACCCTGGCGGGAGCACTGAAGCTTTCTTT. The chain carries TRBV6-5 and TRBJ1-1; D is uncertain. The CDR3 contains 14 residues. The germline gives CDR1 MNHEY, CDR2 SVGAGI. V was clipped by 2 bases and J by 4 bases, with 11 bases between them.

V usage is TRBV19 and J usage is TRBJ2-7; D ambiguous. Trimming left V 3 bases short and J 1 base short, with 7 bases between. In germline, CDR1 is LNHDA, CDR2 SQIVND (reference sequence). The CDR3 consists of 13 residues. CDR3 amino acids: CASSMAPSYEQYF. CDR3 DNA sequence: TGTGCCAGTAGTATGGCCCCTTCCTACGAGCAGTACTTC.

The CDR3 nucleotides are TGTGCCAGCAGCCCGGAATCGGATGAGCAGTTCTTC. Translated: CASSPESDEQFF. This chain connects TRBV7-9 to TRBJ2-1; D is uncertain. CDR3 length: 12 residues. Trimming took 5 bases from V and 8 from J, leaving 10 bases between them. From germline, CDR1 is SEHNR and CDR2 FQNEAQ (reference sequence).

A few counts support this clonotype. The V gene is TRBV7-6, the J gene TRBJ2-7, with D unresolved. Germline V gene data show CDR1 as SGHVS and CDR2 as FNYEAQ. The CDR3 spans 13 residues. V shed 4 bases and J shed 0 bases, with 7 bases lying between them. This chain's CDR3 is CASSSRSSYEQYF. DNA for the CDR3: TGTGCCAGCAGCTCTCGTAGCTCCTACGAGCAGTACTTC.

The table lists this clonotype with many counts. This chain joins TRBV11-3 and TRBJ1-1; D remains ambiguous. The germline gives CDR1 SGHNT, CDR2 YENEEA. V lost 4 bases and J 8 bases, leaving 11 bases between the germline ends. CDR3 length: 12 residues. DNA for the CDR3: TGTGCCAGCAGCTCCGGCCTGGGCGAAGCTTTCTTT. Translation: CASSSGLGEAFF.